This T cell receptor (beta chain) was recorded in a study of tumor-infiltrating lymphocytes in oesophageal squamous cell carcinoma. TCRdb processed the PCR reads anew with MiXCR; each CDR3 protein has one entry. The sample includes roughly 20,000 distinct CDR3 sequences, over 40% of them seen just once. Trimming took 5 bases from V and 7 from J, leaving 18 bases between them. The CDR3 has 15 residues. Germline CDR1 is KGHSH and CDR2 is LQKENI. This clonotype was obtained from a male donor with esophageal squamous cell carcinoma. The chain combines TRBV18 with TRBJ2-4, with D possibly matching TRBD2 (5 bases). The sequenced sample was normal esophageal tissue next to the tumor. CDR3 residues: CASSLRDHSANIQYF. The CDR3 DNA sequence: TGTGCCAGCTCATTGAGGGATCACAGCGCGAACATTCAGTACTTC.